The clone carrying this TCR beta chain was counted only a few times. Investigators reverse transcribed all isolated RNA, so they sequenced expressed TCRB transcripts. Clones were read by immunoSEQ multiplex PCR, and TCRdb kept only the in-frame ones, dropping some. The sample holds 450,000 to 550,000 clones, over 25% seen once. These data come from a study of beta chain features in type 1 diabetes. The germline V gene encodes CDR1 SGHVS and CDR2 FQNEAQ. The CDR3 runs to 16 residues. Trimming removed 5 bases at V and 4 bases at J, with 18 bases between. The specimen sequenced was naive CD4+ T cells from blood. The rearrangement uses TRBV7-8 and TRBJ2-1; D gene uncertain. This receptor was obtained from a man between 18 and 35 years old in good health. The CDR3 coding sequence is TGTGCCAGCAGCACTGGGGATTTCGAGGTTTACAATGAGCAGTTCTTC. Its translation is CASSTGDFEVYNEQFF.